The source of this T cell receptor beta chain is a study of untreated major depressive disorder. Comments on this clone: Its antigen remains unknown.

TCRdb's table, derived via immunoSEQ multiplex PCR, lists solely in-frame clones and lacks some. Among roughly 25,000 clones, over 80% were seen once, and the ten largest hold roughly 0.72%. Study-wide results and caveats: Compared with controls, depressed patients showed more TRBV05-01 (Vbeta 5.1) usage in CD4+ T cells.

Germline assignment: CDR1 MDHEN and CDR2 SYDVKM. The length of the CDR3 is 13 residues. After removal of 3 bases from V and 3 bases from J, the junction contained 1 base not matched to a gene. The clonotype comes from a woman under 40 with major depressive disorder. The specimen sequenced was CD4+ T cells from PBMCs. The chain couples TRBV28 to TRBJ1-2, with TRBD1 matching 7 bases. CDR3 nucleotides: TGTGCCAGCAGTTTCGGGACAGACTATGGCTACACCTTC. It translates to CASSFGTDYGYTF.